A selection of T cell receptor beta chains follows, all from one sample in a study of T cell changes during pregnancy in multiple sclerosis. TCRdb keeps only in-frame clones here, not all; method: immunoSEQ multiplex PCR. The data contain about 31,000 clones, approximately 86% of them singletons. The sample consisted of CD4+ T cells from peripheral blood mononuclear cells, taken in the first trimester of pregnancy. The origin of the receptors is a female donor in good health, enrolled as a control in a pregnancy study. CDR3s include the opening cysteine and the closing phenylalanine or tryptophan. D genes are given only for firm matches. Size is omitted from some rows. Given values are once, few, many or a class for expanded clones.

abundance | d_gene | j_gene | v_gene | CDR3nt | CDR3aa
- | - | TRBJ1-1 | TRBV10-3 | TGTGCCATCAGTGAGCCCGGGATTGGGGGGGGCACTGAAGCTTTCTTT | CAISEPGIGGGTEAFF
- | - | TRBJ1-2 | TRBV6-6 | TGTGCCAGCGATAAGGGGGGGACTTATGGCTACACCTTC | CASDKGGTYGYTF
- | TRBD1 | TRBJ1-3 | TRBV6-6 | TGTGCCAGCATCCCAAAAAGACAGGGAAGTGGAAACACCATATATTTT | CASIPKRQGSGNTIYF
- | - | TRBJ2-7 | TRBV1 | TGCACCAGCAGCCAAGGCTTTTGGCGGGGGTCCTACGAGCAGTACTTC | CTSSQGFWRGSYEQYF
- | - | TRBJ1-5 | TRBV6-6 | TGTGCCAGCAGAAAGCCGGAGGTTGGGCCCCAGCATTTT | CASRKPEVGPQHF
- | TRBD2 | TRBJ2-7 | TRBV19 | TGTGCCAGTAGTACTTATGGACTAGCGGATTACGAGCAGTACTTC | CASSTYGLADYEQYF
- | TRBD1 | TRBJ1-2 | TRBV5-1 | TGCGCCAGCAGCGAACACAGGGGGCCAGCTAACTATGGCTACACCTTC | CASSEHRGPANYGYTF
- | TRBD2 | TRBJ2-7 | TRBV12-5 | TGTGCTAGTGGTTTGGCCCTAACGGGGGGGAGCTACGAGCAGTACTTC | CASGLALTGGSYEQYF
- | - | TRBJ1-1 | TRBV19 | TGTGCCAGTAGTCTTCGGGGGGGCACTGAAGCTTTCTTT | CASSLRGGTEAFF
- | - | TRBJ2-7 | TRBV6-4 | TGTGCCAGCACCCTATCCTACGAGCAGTACTTC | CASTLSYEQYF
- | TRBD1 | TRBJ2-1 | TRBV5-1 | TGCGCCAGCAGCTCTCTCGGGACAGGGGTTTCCTACAATGAGCAGTTCTTC | CASSSLGTGVSYNEQFF
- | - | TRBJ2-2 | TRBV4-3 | TGCGCCAGCAGCCAAGATCCGGCTGCGGAAACCGGGGAGCTGTTTTTT | CASSQDPAAETGELFF
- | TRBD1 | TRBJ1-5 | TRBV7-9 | TGTGCCAGCAGCCAATCGACAGGGGCTGGGAATCAGCCCCAGCATTTT | CASSQSTGAGNQPQHF
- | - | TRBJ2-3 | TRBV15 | TGTGCCACCAGCAACCCTGGGGCGCGGTTTCGCACAGATACGCAGTATTTT | CATSNPGARFRTDTQYF
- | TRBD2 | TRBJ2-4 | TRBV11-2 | TGTGCCAGCAGGGGCGGGGGTTGGGGCATTCAGTACTTC | CASRGGGWGIQYF
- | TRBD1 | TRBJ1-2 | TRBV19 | TGTGCCAGTAGTATATCGGACAGGGAGGGCTATGGCTACACCTTC | CASSISDREGYGYTF
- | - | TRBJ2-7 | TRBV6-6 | TGTGCCAGCACCCCACAGGCCCCATTAGGCGAGCAGTACTTC | CASTPQAPLGEQYF
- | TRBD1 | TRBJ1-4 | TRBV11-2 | TGTGCCAGCAGCCGTGTGCGGACAGGCTCGGAAAAACTGTTTTTT | CASSRVRTGSEKLFF
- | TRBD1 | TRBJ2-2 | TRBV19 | TGTGCCAGTACCCGTTCCCCCGTAGGGGGCGATACCGGGGAGCTGTTTTTT | CASTRSPVGGDTGELFF
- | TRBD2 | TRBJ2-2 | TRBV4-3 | TGCGCCAGCAGCCAGGGGACTAGCGGGGGGTATGAGGAGCTGTTTTTT | CASSQGTSGGYEELFF
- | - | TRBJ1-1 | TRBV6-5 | TGTGCCAGCAGTACAGCCGCAGCAGGCGACACTGAAGCTTTCTTT | CASSTAAAGDTEAFF
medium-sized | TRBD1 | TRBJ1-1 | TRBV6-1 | TGTGCCAGCAGTGAAGGGACAGGGATGAACACTGAAGCTTTCTTT | CASSEGTGMNTEAFF
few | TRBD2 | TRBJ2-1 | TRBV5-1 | TGCGCCAGCAGCGAAGGACTAGCGGGGGGCTCCTCCTACAATGAGCAGTTCTTC | CASSEGLAGGSSYNEQFF
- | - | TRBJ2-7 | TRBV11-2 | TGTGCCAGCAGCTCCCACACCGAGCGACTGACAGCCAACTCCTACGAGCAGTACTTC | CASSSHTERLTANSYEQYF
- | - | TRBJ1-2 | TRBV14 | TGTGCCAGCAGCCAAGTGGACAGCGACCTCCTTTATGGCTACACCTTC | CASSQVDSDLLYGYTF
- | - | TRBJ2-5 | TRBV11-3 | TGTGCCAGCAGCCCCGCAGGGAACCAAGAGACCCAGTACTTC | CASSPAGNQETQYF
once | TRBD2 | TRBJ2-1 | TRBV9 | TGTGCCAGCAGCGTAGGTATAGCGGGGAGCTCCTACAATGAGCAGTTCTTC | CASSVGIAGSSYNEQFF
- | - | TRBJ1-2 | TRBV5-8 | TGTGCCAGCAGCTACGGGGTCGCGGGCAACTATGGCTACACCTTC | CASSYGVAGNYGYTF
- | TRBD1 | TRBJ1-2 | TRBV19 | TGTGCCAGCTTGGACAGGGTAGACTATGGCTACACCTTC | CASLDRVDYGYTF
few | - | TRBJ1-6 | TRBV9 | TGTGCCAGCAGCGTACGATTCGAGGGATCACCCCTCCACTTT | CASSVRFEGSPLHF
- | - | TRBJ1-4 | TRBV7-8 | TGTGCCAGCAGCTTAAGTAACCCGGGGGGTCACTCTAATGAAAAACTGTTTTTT | CASSLSNPGGHSNEKLFF
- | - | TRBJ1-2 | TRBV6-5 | TGTGCCAGCAGCATAAAGGGGGGGAACTATGGCTACACCTTC | CASSIKGGNYGYTF
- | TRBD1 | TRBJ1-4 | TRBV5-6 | TGTGCCAGCAGCTTGGGACAGGGGGCTAATGAAAAACTGTTTTTT | CASSLGQGANEKLFF
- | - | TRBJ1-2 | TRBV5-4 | TGTGCCAGCAGCCGCGCGGCTACAGGAGTTACTTATGGCTACACCTTC | CASSRAATGVTYGYTF
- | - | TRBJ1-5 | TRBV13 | TGTGCCAGCAGCCACTCAATCACCCCCGAACGACAGGCTAATCAGCCCCAGCATTTT | CASSHSITPERQANQPQHF
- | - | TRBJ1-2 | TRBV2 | TGTGCCAGCAGTGAAATGGCAGGCAGCCCCTATGGCTACACCTTC | CASSEMAGSPYGYTF
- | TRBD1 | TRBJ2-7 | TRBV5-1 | TGCGCCAGCAGCCCAACAGGGGATCGTCCCCCCGAGCAGTACTTC | CASSPTGDRPPEQYF
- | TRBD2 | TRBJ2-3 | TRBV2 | TGTGCCAGCTCCCGCCGCGGGGGGGCCCCGGCAGATACGCAGTATTTT | CASSRRGGAPADTQYF
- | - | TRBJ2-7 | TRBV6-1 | TGTGCCAGCAGTGAAGAGCCCCGGAGCTACGAGCAGTACTTC | CASSEEPRSYEQYF
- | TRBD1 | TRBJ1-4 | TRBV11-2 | TGTGCCAGCAGCCCTAGGACAGGGAGAAATGAAAAACTGTTTTTT | CASSPRTGRNEKLFF
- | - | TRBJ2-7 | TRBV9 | TGTGCCAGCAGCAATGACGGAGGGAAGGTTAACTTC | CASSNDGGKVNF
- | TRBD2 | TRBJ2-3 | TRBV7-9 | TGTGCCAGCAGACTAGGCTCGGGACTAGCGACCACAGATACGCAGTATTTT | CASRLGSGLATTDTQYF
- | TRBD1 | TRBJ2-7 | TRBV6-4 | TGTGCCAGCAGTGACCCATTGACAAAGGGTACAGGGGGCTACGAGCAGTACTTC | CASSDPLTKGTGGYEQYF
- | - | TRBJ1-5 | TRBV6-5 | TGTGCCAGCGGGCAGGGAAGGCAGCCCCAGCATTTT | CASGQGRQPQHF
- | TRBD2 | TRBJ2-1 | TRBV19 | TGTGCCAGTAGGGGGACTAGCGGGGGGTTGAATGAGCAGTTCTTC | CASRGTSGGLNEQFF
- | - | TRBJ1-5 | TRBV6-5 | TGTGCCAGCAGTTACTCGAGCAGGGCGAATCAGCCCCAGCATTTT | CASSYSSRANQPQHF
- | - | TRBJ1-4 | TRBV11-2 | TGTGCCAGCAGCTTATTAGGCGACGGAGCGGGGAAACTGTTTTTT | CASSLLGDGAGKLFF
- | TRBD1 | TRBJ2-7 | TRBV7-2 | TGTGCCAGCAGCTTAAGCAGGGGGCACGACGAGCAGTACTTC | CASSLSRGHDEQYF
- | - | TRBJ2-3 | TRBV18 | TGTGCCAGCTCACCAGAGACTAGGACAGATACGCAGTATTTT | CASSPETRTDTQYF
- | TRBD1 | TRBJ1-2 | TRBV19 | TGTGCCAGTATTCAAACGGGAGGGGGCTTGACTAACTATGGCTACACCTTC | CASIQTGGGLTNYGYTF
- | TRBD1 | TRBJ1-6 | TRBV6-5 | TGTGCCAGCAGGAGAGACAGGGAAGGTTCACCCCTCCACTTT | CASRRDREGSPLHF
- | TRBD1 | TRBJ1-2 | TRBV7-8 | TGTGCCAGCAGCTTAGGGGCAGGGGGCGTGGACTATGGCTACACCTTC | CASSLGAGGVDYGYTF
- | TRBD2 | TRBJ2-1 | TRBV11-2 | TGTGCCAGCAGCTCCCTAAGTAGCGGGGGACCCAATGAGCAGTTCTTC | CASSSLSSGGPNEQFF
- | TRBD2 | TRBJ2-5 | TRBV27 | TGTGCCAGCAGTTCCACGACTAGCGGCGAAGAGACCCAGTACTTC | CASSSTTSGEETQYF